One sample yielded the 17 T cell receptor beta chains listed below, sequenced in a study of shared clonotypes between healthy human individuals. Method: immunoSEQ multiplex PCR; TCRdb's copy keeps in-frame clones and lacks some. The sample includes about 2.1 million clones, 80% to 95% of them seen just once. Selected positively for CCR7 and CD45RO-negative, naive CD8 cells excluded terminally differentiated effector memory CD45RA+ cells. Sequenced sample: naive CD8+ T cells from PBMCs. The receptors derive from a man younger than 35 in good health. Some clones in this sample may be carry-over from other donors' samples.

This chain joins TRBV9 and TRBJ2-1; perhaps TRBD2 as D (6 bases). The CDR3 contains 16 residues. The V end was cut by 0 bases, the J end by 3 bases, with 13 bases between. Germline V gene data show CDR1 as SGDLS and CDR2 as YYNGEE. Here the CDR3 DNA reads TGTGCCAGCAGCGTAGCTGGGGCTAGCGTCTACAATGAGCAGTTCTTC. As protein: CASSVAGASVYNEQFF.

The chain employs TRBV5-5 and TRBJ1-2; maybe TRBD1 (6 bases). The CDR3 consists of 16 residues. V lost 5 bases and J lost 2, with 19 bases in between. Germline values: CDR1 SGHKS, CDR2 YYEKEE (reference sequence). CDR3 protein: CASSLTSGTPNYGYTF. CDR3 DNA sequence: TGTGCCAGCAGTTTGACATCCGGGACACCCAACTATGGCTACACCTTC. Looking up the rest from reference TRBV5-5 and TRBJ1-2 gives the full variable domain: DAGVTQSPTHLIKTRGQQVTLRCSPISGHKSVSWYQQVLGQGPQFIFQYYEKEERGRGNFPDRFSARQFPNYSSELNVNALLLGDSALYLCASSLTSGTPNYGYTFGSGTRLTVV.

The gene calls are TRBV4-1 and TRBJ2-5; D remains unclear. The CDR3 contains 14 residues. V gave up 4 bases and J gave up 4 bases, with 13 bases separating them. Germline-derived CDR1 and CDR2 are MGHRA and YSYEKL. CDR3 region: CASSPVGPRETQYF. The CDR3 DNA follows: TGCGCCAGCAGCCCAGTCGGACCGAGAGAGACCCAGTACTTC.

The chain has TRBV5-1 and TRBJ2-2; no clear D gene. The CDR3 loop spans 16 amino acids. V gave up 4 bases and J gave up 1 base, with 14 bases separating them. CDR1 and CDR2 (germline): SGHRS, YFSETQ. The CDR3 DNA sequence: TGCGCCAGCAGCCTCCGACTGGAGCGGAACACCGGGGAGCTGTTTTTT. It encodes CASSLRLERNTGELFF.

This rearrangement joins TRBV5-6 to TRBJ2-7; 10 positions agree with TRBD1. The V gene end was trimmed by 2 bases and the J gene end by 5 bases; junction bases not matched to a gene: 4. Germline CDR1 SGHDT, CDR2 YYEEEE. This CDR3 comprises 14 residues. The chain's CDR3 is CASSLRQGAHEQYF. Written as DNA, the CDR3 is TGTGCCAGCAGCTTAAGACAGGGGGCCCACGAGCAGTACTTC.

The V call is TRBV5-1, the J call TRBJ1-5; D call uncertain. The germline V gene encodes CDR1 SGHRS and CDR2 YFSETQ. There are 15 residues in the CDR3. V lost 1 base and J lost 5, with 13 bases in between. CDR3 region: CASSLSGSTYQPQHF. The CDR3 nucleotides read TGCGCCAGCAGCTTGTCGGGATCCACCTATCAGCCCCAGCATTTT. Supplemented by reference TRBV5-1 and TRBJ1-5, the full variable domain reads KAGVTQTPRYLIKTRGQQVTLSCSPISGHRSVSWYQQTPGQGLQFLFEYFSETQRNKGNFPGRFSGRQFSNSRSEMNVSTLELGDSALYLCASSLSGSTYQPQHFGDGTRLSIL.

This clone showed up many times. The same CDR3 is also encoded by other DNA sequences in this sample. The chain is built from TRBV7-9 and TRBJ2-1; D is unclear. The CDR3 is 12 amino acids. The V gene lost 1 base and the J gene lost 6 bases, with 4 bases spanning the gap. Germline values: CDR1 SEHNR, CDR2 FQNEAQ (reference sequence). The CDR3 spells CASSLDPNEQFF. DNA for the CDR3: TGTGCCAGCAGCTTAGATCCCAATGAGCAGTTCTTC.

V is TRBV27 and J is TRBJ2-7, with TRBD2 matching 8 bases. Germline CDR1 and CDR2: MNHEY and SMNVEV (reference sequence). V lost 5 bases and J lost 5; bases outside the gene matches: 5. The CDR3 extends over 13 amino acids. The CDR3 loop reads CASSVSGGDEQYF. The DNA of the CDR3 is TGTGCCAGCAGTGTCTCGGGGGGGGACGAGCAGTACTTC.

The CDR3 region is CASSGPGLAGVETQYF. DNA of the CDR3: TGTGCCAGCAGCGGGCCGGGACTAGCGGGAGTAGAGACCCAGTACTTC. The chain employs TRBV7-9 and TRBJ2-5, with 14 bases aligning to TRBD2. V lost 5 bases to trimming and J lost 4 bases; unmatched junction nucleotides: 6. CDR3 length equals 16 residues. The germline V gene has CDR1 SEHNR and CDR2 FQNEAQ (reference sequence).

V usage is TRBV5-1 and J usage is TRBJ2-1; possible D gene TRBD1, 6 bases. Germline loops: CDR1 SGHRS, CDR2 YFSETQ. This CDR3 is built from 15 residues. The ends were cut back, 1 base at V and 8 bases at J, with 16 bases in the middle. The CDR3: CASSLTGTWGDEQFF. The CDR3 region has the DNA TGCGCCAGCAGCTTGACCGGGACATGGGGCGATGAGCAGTTCTTC. The full variable domain, in which reference TRBV5-1 and TRBJ2-1 provide the parts outside the CDR3, is KAGVTQTPRYLIKTRGQQVTLSCSPISGHRSVSWYQQTPGQGLQFLFEYFSETQRNKGNFPGRFSGRQFSNSRSEMNVSTLELGDSALYLCASSLTGTWGDEQFFGPGTRLTVL.

The chain uses TRBV5-6 and TRBJ1-1; no clear D gene. The CDR3 runs 13 residues. Germline V gene sequence: CDR1 SGHDT, CDR2 YYEEEE. V was shortened by 4 bases and J by 3 bases, with 10 bases between the two germline ends. CDR3 coding DNA: TGTGCCAGCAGCACCCCGGGCGACACTGAAGCTTTCTTT. It yields the protein CASSTPGDTEAFF. Complete variable domain (other parts from reference TRBV5-6 and TRBJ1-1): DAGVTQSPTHLIKTRGQQVTLRCSPKSGHDTVSWYQQALGQGPQFIFQYYEEEERQRGNFPDRFSGHQFPNYSSELNVNALLLGDSALYLCASSTPGDTEAFFGQGTRLTVV.

Only one count was recorded for this clone. The chain has TRBV5-1 and TRBJ2-1; D ambiguous. This CDR3 spans 15 amino acids. Germline CDR1 SGHRS, CDR2 YFSETQ. Between the trimmed V and J ends, which lost 0 bases and 3 bases, there was a span of 10 bases. The CDR3 sequence is CASSLANLNYNEQFF. In nucleotides, the CDR3 is TGCGCCAGCAGCTTGGCGAACTTGAACTACAATGAGCAGTTCTTC.

The J gene is TRBJ2-1, the V gene TRBV7-9; 8 nucleotides agree with TRBD2. V lost 5 bases to trimming and J lost 0 bases; unmatched junction nucleotides: 6. Germline lookup yields CDR1 SEHNR and CDR2 FQNEAQ (reference sequence). The CDR3 length is 16 residues. The CDR3 is CASSAPLAGSYNEQFF. The CDR3 DNA reads TGTGCCAGCAGCGCCCCGCTAGCGGGCTCCTACAATGAGCAGTTCTTC. The full variable domain, rest sourced from reference TRBV7-9 and TRBJ2-1, is DTGVSQNPRHKITKRGQNVTFRCDPISEHNRLYWYRQTLGQGPEFLTYFQNEAQLEKSRLLSDRFSAERPKGSFSTLEIQRTEQGDSAMYLCASSAPLAGSYNEQFFGPGTRLTVL.

The chain employs TRBV4-1 and TRBJ2-5, with 10 bases fitting TRBD2. The J call is in doubt because the DNA end fits TRBJ2-7 better. Germline CDR1 is MGHRA and CDR2 is YSYEKL. This CDR3 spans 15 amino acids. The CDR3 DNA reads as TGCGCCAGCAGCCATACCGGGACTAGCGACTACGAGCAGTACTTC. This encodes CASSHTGTSDYEQYF.

The chain uses TRBV6-6 and TRBJ2-3; 11 bases are a match to TRBD2. This CDR3 spans 15 amino acids. V gave up 4 bases and J gave up 3 bases; unmatched junction bases: 3. The germline gives CDR1 MNHNY, CDR2 SVGAGI (reference sequence). Written as DNA, the CDR3 is TGTGCCAGCAGTTGGACTAGCGGGTGGACAGATACGCAGTATTTT. Translation gives CASSWTSGWTDTQYF.

The genes are TRBV27 and TRBJ1-1; no reliable D call. The CDR3 loop spans 13 amino acids. The V and J ends lost 3 bases and 1 base respectively, with 6 bases between them. Per germline, CDR1 MNHEY and CDR2 SMNVEV (reference sequence). The CDR3 DNA is TGTGCCAGCAGTTTGATAGAGAACACTGAAGCTTTCTTT. This codes for CASSLIENTEAFF.

The chain carries TRBV23-1 and TRBJ1-2, with D possibly TRBD1 on 5 matching bases. TRBV23-1 is an ORF, and what it does is uncertain. The V end was cut by 2 bases, the J end by 6 bases, with 16 bases between. The CDR3 runs to 15 residues. The CDR3 region has the DNA TGCGCCAGCAGTCAAGGAAAGGGCTTCAGGGATGGCTACACCTTC. It yields the protein CASSQGKGFRDGYTF.